Given below is one TCR beta chain in context. What it binds is unknown. The sample originates from a study of neoadjuvant nivolumab and ipilimumab in lung cancer. Study findings and constraints: Pretherapy blood TCR richness correlated positively with resected tumor richness.

V dropped 4 bases and J dropped 5 bases, with 12 bases sitting between them. The CDR3 extends over 13 amino acids. CDR1 is SGHRS, CDR2 YFSETQ, per germline. Method: immunoSEQ multiplex PCR; TCRdb's copy keeps in-frame clones and lacks some. The table includes 20,000 to 25,000 clones, 82% detected once. Specimen: peripheral blood, collected before neoadjuvant nivolumab, alone or with ipilimumab. This TCR was recovered from an adult with non-small cell lung cancer. V usage is TRBV5-1 and J usage is TRBJ1-1; possible D gene TRBD1, 6 bases. The chain's CDR3 is CASSGGGTTEAFF. CDR3 DNA sequence: TGCGCCAGCAGCGGGGGGGGGACAACTGAAGCTTTCTTT.